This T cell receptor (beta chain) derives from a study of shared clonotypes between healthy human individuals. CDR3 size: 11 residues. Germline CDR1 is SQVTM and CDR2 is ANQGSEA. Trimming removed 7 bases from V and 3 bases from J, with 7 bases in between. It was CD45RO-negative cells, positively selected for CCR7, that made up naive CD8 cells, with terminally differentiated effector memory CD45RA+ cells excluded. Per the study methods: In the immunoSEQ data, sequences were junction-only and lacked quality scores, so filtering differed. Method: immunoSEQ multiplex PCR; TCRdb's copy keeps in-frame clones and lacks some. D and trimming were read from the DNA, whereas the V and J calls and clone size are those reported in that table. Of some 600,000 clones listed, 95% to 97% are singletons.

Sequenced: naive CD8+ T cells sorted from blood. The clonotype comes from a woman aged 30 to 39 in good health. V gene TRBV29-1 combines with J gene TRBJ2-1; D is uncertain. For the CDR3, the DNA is TGCAGCGCAAGGCACTACAATGAGCAGTTCTTC. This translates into CSARHYNEQFF.